This T cell receptor (beta chain) stems from a study of blood T cells in healthy people across ages. The CDR3 is made up of 15 amino acids. Germline CDR1 SGHTA, CDR2 FQGNSA. V dropped 6 bases and J dropped 5; count of bases not matched to a gene: 7. Alongside a J-beta primer mix, a sample-barcoded 5' primer served in a second PCR lasting roughly 7 to 11 cycles. Each of the cDNA molecules was tagged by a template-switch adaptor with 12 random nucleotides. TCRdb reanalysed the 5' RACE reads using MiXCR and keeps one entry per CDR3 protein. The sample records 1,800,000 or so distinct CDR3 sequences, about two fifths being singletons. About this clonotype itself: The antigen is undetermined.

Study findings and constraints: Greater diversity and more naive CD4+ cells were seen in long-lived donors than in aged donors. Naive and antigen-experienced cells could not be conclusively compared, given unsorted PBMCs.

What was sequenced was blood. The receptor was derived from a human donor in good health. This chain joins TRBV7-2 and TRBJ2-3; 11 bases align to TRBD2. The CDR3 nucleotides are TGTGCCAGCAGGATGACTAGCGGGGAGGGAGATACGCAGTATTTT. Translated: CASRMTSGEGDTQYF. Full variable domain (outside the CDR3, taken from reference TRBV7-2 and TRBJ2-3): GAGVSQSPSNKVTEKGKDVELRCDPISGHTALYWYRQSLGQGLEFLIYFQGNSAPDKSGLPSDRFSAERTGGSVSTLTIQRTQQEDSAVYLCASRMTSGEGDTQYFGPGTRLTVL.